A single T cell receptor beta chain is shown here with its context. These data come from a study of blood T cells in healthy people across ages. Germline CDR1 reads SGHTA; CDR2 reads FQGNSA. The V and J ends lost 4 bases and 7 bases respectively, with 18 bases between them. The CDR3 sequence is 15 residues long. It was with a sample-barcoded 5' primer and a J-beta primer mix that a second PCR of about 6 to 12 cycles was run. Each cDNA molecule received a tag from a template-switch adaptor that had 12 random nucleotides. TCRdb re-called the 5' RACE reads with MiXCR, one entry per CDR3 protein. The repertoire holds 890,000 or so distinct CDR3 sequences, approximately 67% seen once, with approximately 30% in the top ten.

This TCR derives from a man aged 25-40 years in good health. Sequencing was performed on blood. V usage is TRBV7-2 and J usage is TRBJ2-3, with a weak D call TRBD2 (5 bases). The CDR3, as DNA: TGTGCCAGCAGCTCCCAAAGCGGCGTCCATAATACGCAGTATTTT. This sequence encodes CASSSQSGVHNTQYF.